The 24 T cell receptor beta chains below all came from one sample that was sequenced in a study of a mutant IDH1 vaccine in newly diagnosed glioma. The time point was: week 35, safety follow-up. The content of each vaccine dose was 300 ug of mutant IDH1 20-mer peptide, and topical imiquimod accompanied it. Sequencing was performed with immunoSEQ multiplex PCR; in TCRdb, only in-frame clones are kept and a portion is missing. This table has approximately 45,000 clones, 85% to 90% appearing once. Their recognized antigens are unknown. The sample in question was PBMCs, obtained from a glioma patient whose treatment included an IDH1 peptide vaccine. These receptors were taken from a woman aged 40 to 49 with glioma.

The rearrangement joins TRBV4-1 to TRBJ2-7, with D maybe TRBD1 (5 bases). Germline CDR1 and CDR2: MGHRA and YSYEKL. The germline V and J ends were trimmed by 3 bases and 3 bases, with 12 bases remaining between them. This CDR3 comprises 14 residues. The CDR3 region is CASSHEDTNYEQYF. The CDR3 bases are TGCGCCAGCAGCCATGAGGACACCAACTACGAGCAGTACTTC.

The rearrangement links TRBV30 to TRBJ2-3, with D possibly TRBD1 on 5 matching bases. The CDR3 runs to 14 residues. V was cut by 4 bases and J by 2 bases, with 13 bases left in between. CDR1 is GTSNPN and CDR2 is SVGIG in the germline V gene (reference sequence). The CDR3 loop is CAWMIDRSTDTQYF. DNA of the CDR3: TGTGCCTGGATGATCGACAGATCCACAGATACGCAGTATTTT.

This clone came up once. The CDR3 loop is CASSGRVGNTEAFF. In DNA, the CDR3 is TGCGCCAGCAGCGGCAGGGTTGGGAACACTGAAGCTTTCTTT. The J gene is TRBJ1-1, the V gene TRBV4-1; a weak D match, TRBD1 (5 bases). With 5 bases removed from V and 1 base from J, the gap between germline ends came to 11 bases. This CDR3 spans 14 amino acids. Per the germline V gene, CDR1 is MGHRA and CDR2 is YSYEKL.

The chain combines TRBV6-1 with TRBJ1-4, with D possibly matching TRBD1 (5 bases). This CDR3 spans 13 amino acids. Germline V gene sequence: CDR1 MNHNS, CDR2 SASEGT. V lost 4 bases to trimming and J lost 7 bases, with 10 bases between them. The CDR3 region is CASSVRRGEKLFF. As DNA, the CDR3 is TGTGCCAGCAGTGTCAGGAGGGGTGAAAAACTGTTTTTT.

The V and J genes are TRBV30 and TRBJ1-1; D is undetermined. The germline gives CDR1 GTSNPN, CDR2 SVGIG (reference sequence). The CDR3 runs 13 residues. Trimming shortened V by 0 bases and J by 0 bases, and 5 bases separated the two germline ends. The CDR3, as DNA: TGTGCCTGGAGTGTACAACTGAACACTGAAGCTTTCTTT. It translates to CAWSVQLNTEAFF.

The V gene is TRBV6-6, the J gene TRBJ1-1, with D uncertain. Deletions cut 4 bases from V and 4 bases from J, with 10 bases between. Germline-derived CDR1 and CDR2 are MNHNY and SVGAGI (reference sequence). The CDR3 consists of 13 residues. CDR3 protein: CASSSLYITEAFF. The CDR3 bases are TGTGCCAGCAGTTCCCTTTATATCACTGAAGCTTTCTTT.

This chain joins TRBV28 and TRBJ1-1, with 7 bases matching TRBD1. This CDR3 spans 13 amino acids. V dropped 6 bases and J dropped 6; count of bases not matched to a gene: 7. CDR1 and CDR2 (germline): MDHEN, SYDVKM. The CDR3 DNA follows: TGTGCCAGCAGCCTACAGGGGAGCGCTGAAGCTTTCTTT. This sequence encodes CASSLQGSAEAFF.

This clone was detected only once. The chain carries TRBV6-5 and TRBJ1-1, with D maybe TRBD1 (5 bases). V was cut by 0 bases and J by 1 base, with 9 bases left in between. The germline V gene encodes CDR1 MNHEY and CDR2 SVGAGI. This CDR3 contains 15 residues. In DNA form, the CDR3 reads TGTGCCAGCAGTTACTCGATGACAGCGAACACTGAAGCTTTCTTT. Translation: CASSYSMTANTEAFF.

This clone was found a few times. The chain recombines TRBV19 with TRBJ2-6; no firm D call. The CDR3 is 13 amino acids. V was cut by 5 bases and J by 0 bases, with 2 bases left in between. The germline V gene encodes CDR1 LNHDA and CDR2 SQIVND (reference sequence). The DNA for the CDR3 is TGTGCCAGTAGTCTCTCTGGGGCCAACGTCCTGACTTTC. Its translation is CASSLSGANVLTF.

The CDR3 loop is CASSIVGGGTEAFF. Written as DNA, the CDR3 is TGTGCCAGTAGTATAGTCGGGGGCGGCACTGAAGCTTTCTTT. The chain links TRBV19 to TRBJ1-1; D possibly corresponds to TRBD1 (6 bases). The V gene lost 1 base and the J gene lost 4 bases, with 10 bases spanning the gap. The germline gives CDR1 LNHDA, CDR2 SQIVND (reference sequence). The CDR3 covers 14 residues.

The chain has TRBV6-5 and TRBJ2-5; 8 bases fit TRBD2. From germline, CDR1 is MNHEY and CDR2 SVGAGI. The V and J ends lost 6 bases and 2 bases, in that order; junction bases with no gene match: 8. This CDR3 is built from 15 residues. CDR3 DNA sequence: TGTGCCAGCAGCGAAACGACGGGAGGGCAAGAGACCCAGTACTTC. Protein: CASSETTGGQETQYF.

This chain links TRBV28 with TRBJ2-5; TRBD2 matches at 10 bases. This CDR3 is built from 17 residues. CDR1 is MDHEN, CDR2 SYDVKM, per germline. Trimming removed 4 bases from V and 5 bases from J; junction bases left unmatched: 13. Here the CDR3 reads CASSSSRGSGRLETQYF. The CDR3 bases are TGTGCCAGCAGTTCGAGCCGTGGTAGCGGGAGGTTGGAGACCCAGTACTTC.

The V and J genes are TRBV6-6 and TRBJ2-3; D assignment may be TRBD1 or TRBD2 (5 bases each). The CDR3 has 15 residues. V was pared by 0 bases and J by 3 bases, with 10 bases between. In germline, CDR1 is MNHNY, CDR2 SVGAGI (reference sequence). In DNA, the CDR3 is TGTGCCAGCAGTTACTCGAACGGGGCAACAGATACGCAGTATTTT. This sequence encodes CASSYSNGATDTQYF.

This chain uses TRBV2 with TRBJ2-2, with D uncertain. Germline V lookup: CDR1 SNHLY, CDR2 FYNNEI. The ends were cut back, 6 bases at V and 1 base at J, with 3 bases in the middle. The CDR3 sequence is 12 residues long. The CDR3 loop is CASRMNTGELFF. CDR3 sequence (DNA): TGTGCCAGCAGGATGAACACCGGGGAGCTGTTTTTT.

The V and J genes are TRBV7-9 and TRBJ1-5; no clear D. From germline, CDR1 is SEHNR and CDR2 FQNEAQ (reference sequence). The CDR3 spans 12 residues. The ends were cut back, 3 bases at V and 9 bases at J, with 9 bases in the middle. The CDR3 DNA reads as TGTGCCAGCAGCTTTCTTGGAGGGCCCCAGCATTTT. It yields the protein CASSFLGGPQHF.

The chain couples TRBV5-4 to TRBJ2-3; D remains unclear. Germline V gene sequence: CDR1 SGHNT, CDR2 YYREEE (reference sequence). V was cut by 4 bases and J by 6 bases, with 9 bases left in between. The CDR3 consists of 12 residues. CDR3 amino acids: CASSPGGDTQYF. The CDR3, as DNA: TGTGCCAGCAGCCCAGGTGGTGATACGCAGTATTTT.

This clone was detected once. The J gene is TRBJ2-5, the V gene TRBV11-2; no clear D gene. The V gene's germline CDR1 is SGHAT and CDR2 FQNNGV. The CDR3 covers 15 residues. Trimming removed 5 bases at V and 5 bases at J, with 18 bases between. The CDR3 sequence is CASSLGGGRWETQYF. CDR3 nucleotide sequence: TGTGCCAGCAGCCTAGGTGGTGGGCGTTGGGAGACCCAGTACTTC.

CDR3 DNA: TGTGCCAGCAGTGAAGAGCCAGGGAACTACGAGCAGTACTTC. It specifies CASSEEPGNYEQYF. V gene TRBV6-1 combines with J gene TRBJ2-7; D perhaps matches TRBD1 (5 bases). There are 14 residues in the CDR3. Germline CDR1 is MNHNS and CDR2 is SASEGT. Trimming left V 1 base short and J 3 bases short, with 10 bases between.

This clone appeared a single time. This chain connects TRBV4-1 to TRBJ2-3, with TRBD2 matching over 8 bases. J gave up 5 bases and V 3 bases, and 10 bases lay outside the gene matches. CDR1 and CDR2 from the germline V gene are MGHRA and YSYEKL. The CDR3 sequence is 16 residues long. This chain's CDR3 is CASSHAGRGWGDTQYF. The CDR3, as DNA: TGCGCCAGCAGCCACGCCGGGAGGGGATGGGGAGATACGCAGTATTTT.

V and J are TRBV5-6 and TRBJ2-7; 10 bases are a match to TRBD1. This CDR3 is built from 15 residues. Trimming took 0 bases from V and 6 from J; bases not matched to a gene: 6. CDR1 is SGHDT, CDR2 YYEEEE, per germline. The CDR3 loop is CASSLEGQGRREQYF. CDR3 sequence (DNA): TGTGCCAGCAGCTTGGAGGGACAGGGGAGGCGCGAGCAGTACTTC. The full variable domain, in which reference TRBV5-6 and TRBJ2-7 provide the parts outside the CDR3, is DAGVTQSPTHLIKTRGQQVTLRCSPKSGHDTVSWYQQALGQGPQFIFQYYEEEERQRGNFPDRFSGHQFPNYSSELNVNALLLGDSALYLCASSLEGQGRREQYFGPGTRLTVT.

The chain recombines TRBV5-5 with TRBJ2-7; D possibly corresponds to TRBD2 (6 bases). Trimming left V 2 bases short and J 3 bases short, with 9 bases between. The germline V gene encodes CDR1 SGHKS and CDR2 YYEKEE (reference sequence). The CDR3 loop spans 13 amino acids. CDR3 amino acids: CASSFGGVYEQYF. The CDR3 DNA is TGTGCCAGCAGCTTCGGAGGGGTCTACGAGCAGTACTTC.

V gene TRBV30 combines with J gene TRBJ1-1, with 9 bases matching TRBD1. The germline V gene encodes CDR1 GTSNPN and CDR2 SVGIG (reference sequence). The CDR3 has 13 residues. V dropped 3 bases and J dropped 3; count of bases not matched to a gene: 2. The CDR3 DNA is TGTGCCTGGAGGGGACAGGGAGACACTGAAGCTTTCTTT. Protein: CAWRGQGDTEAFF. Combining the CDR3 with reference TRBV30 and TRBJ1-1 gives the whole variable domain SQTIHQWPATLVQPVGSPLSLECTVEGTSNPNLYWYRQAAGRGLQLLFYSVGIGQISSEVPQNLSASRPQDRQFILSSKKLLLSDSGFYLCAWRGQGDTEAFFGQGTRLTVV.

Details on this clone: Relative to the germline gene, one junction end is altered; a read error may explain this. The rearrangement links TRBV7-9 to TRBJ2-2; D possibly corresponds to TRBD1 (6 bases). This CDR3 spans 14 amino acids. Germline loops: CDR1 SEHNR, CDR2 FQNEAQ (reference sequence). The chain's CDR3 is CAISPRQGPGELFF. The DNA for the CDR3 is TGTGCCATCAGCCCACGGCAGGGGCCCGGGGAGCTGTTTTTT.

This chain connects TRBV5-1 to TRBJ2-5, with a tentative D call TRBD1 (6 bases). The germline V and J ends were trimmed by 4 bases and 3 bases, with 13 bases remaining between them. This CDR3 region has 14 residues. Germline values: CDR1 SGHRS, CDR2 YFSETQ. The CDR3 DNA reads TGCGCCAGCAGCCTCTCCAGGACAGAAGAGACCCAGTACTTC. Amino acid sequence: CASSLSRTEETQYF.